This T cell receptor (beta chain) was observed in a study of blood T cell repertoires in COVID-19. Study-wide background: Sources were T cells, B-cell-depleted T cells, or PBMCs; the material itself was cDNA or gDNA.

The age range of participants was roughly 18 to 90 years, with residence in about two dozen US areas. Each participant's cohort was designated according to participant-reported clinical history. Germline values: CDR1 SGDLS, CDR2 YYNGEE. The CDR3 spans 14 residues. J lost 5 bases, V lost 4 bases, and 4 bases had no gene match. As originally analysed: How many nucleated cells were present was estimated from reference gene primer amplification. Data came from immunoSEQ multiplex PCR; TCRdb stores just in-frame clones and leaves some out. Clonal size and the V and J genes are those of that table, whereas D and trimming came from the DNA. The sample lists 200,000 to 250,000 clones, over 75% occurring once.

The genes are TRBV9 and TRBJ2-5; TRBD2 matches 11 bases. The receptor was derived from a man aged 35-49 years who had recovered from COVID-19. Sequencing was done on a sample of PBMCs or T cells enriched from blood (not recorded which). The chain's CDR3 is CASSPPSGRETQYF. CDR3 DNA: TGTGCCAGCAGCCCCCCTAGCGGGAGGGAGACCCAGTACTTC.